The 8 T cell receptor beta chains below were found in one sample sequenced in a study of blood T cell repertoires in COVID-19. Produced via immunoSEQ multiplex PCR; TCRdb's table is partial and in-frame only. The sample lists around 130,000 clones, roughly 83% occurring once. Material for sequencing was peripheral blood. Every receptor here comes from a man in his sixties with acute or convalescent COVID-19.

The rearrangement uses TRBV30 and TRBJ2-7; a possible D gene is TRBD1 (6 bases). This CDR3 comprises 13 residues. The V gene lost 2 bases and the J gene lost 5 bases, with 13 bases spanning the gap. Germline V gives CDR1 GTSNPN, CDR2 SVGIG (reference sequence). This CDR3 is CAWSRKGVNEQYF. DNA for the CDR3: TGTGCCTGGAGTAGAAAGGGGGTAAACGAGCAGTACTTC.

The genes are TRBV3-1 (or the pseudogene TRBV3-2) and TRBJ2-7, with TRBD2 matching 11 bases. Germline V gene sequence: CDR1 LGHDT, CDR2 YNNKEL (reference sequence). J was trimmed by 0 bases and V by 1 base; bases with no gene match: 8. This CDR3 spans 18 amino acids. The CDR3 loop is CASSQAGTSGKPSYEQYF. As DNA, the CDR3 is TGTGCCAGCAGCCAAGCTGGGACTAGCGGAAAACCCTCCTACGAGCAGTACTTC.

Remarks on this clone: A read error may produce the germline difference seen at one junction end. This sequence joins TRBV6-2 or TRBV6-3 and TRBJ1-6; D uncertain. The germline gives CDR1 MNHEY, CDR2 SVGEGT. The CDR3 covers 16 residues. This CDR3 is CASSHSGSGYNSPLHF. In nucleotides, the CDR3 is TGTGCCAGCAGTCACTCGGGGTCGGGGTATAATTCACCCCTCCACTTT.

This clone was recorded a few times. The rearrangement joins TRBV9 to TRBJ2-2; D is perhaps TRBD1 (5 bases). V lost 0 bases to trimming and J lost 0 bases, with 9 bases between them. Germline V gives CDR1 SGDLS, CDR2 YYNGEE. The CDR3 extends over 16 amino acids. The CDR3 loop reads CASSVEDTSNTGELFF. CDR3 nucleotides: TGTGCCAGCAGCGTAGAGGACACCTCGAACACCGGGGAGCTGTTTTTT.

This chain uses TRBV15 with TRBJ1-1, with 12 bases matching TRBD1. Trimming at V came to 3 bases and at J to 5 bases, leaving 7 bases not matched to a gene. The length of the CDR3 is 16 residues. CDR1 and CDR2 from the germline V gene are LNHNV and YYDKDF (reference sequence). CDR3 sequence: CATSRPGQGARTEAFF. As DNA, the CDR3 is TGTGCCACCAGCAGGCCGGGACAGGGGGCGCGGACTGAAGCTTTCTTT.

This chain links TRBV3-1 (or the pseudogene TRBV3-2) with TRBJ2-1; 15 bases line up with TRBD2. With 1 base clipped from V and 5 bases from J, the junction kept 9 bases outside the gene matches. The CDR3 sequence is 19 residues long. CDR1 and CDR2 (germline): LGHDT, YNNKEL (reference sequence). The CDR3 DNA is TGTGCCAGCAGCCAAGCAGGGACTAGCGGGAGGCGGGTGGACAATGAGCAGTTCTTC. It codes for CASSQAGTSGRRVDNEQFF.

In its sample, this clone was seen a few times. The chain links TRBV11-2 to TRBJ2-5; tentatively, D is TRBD2 (6 bases). The germline V gene has CDR1 SGHAT and CDR2 FQNNGV. Trimming cost V 6 bases and J 10 bases, with 24 bases left between them. The CDR3 consists of 15 residues. This CDR3 is CASSSTAGSTGRQYF. CDR3 DNA: TGTGCCAGCAGTTCAACCGCGGGGTCTACGGGTCGCCAGTACTTC.

The V call is TRBV5-1, the J call TRBJ1-5; no firm D call. Germline-derived CDR1 and CDR2 are SGHRS and YFSETQ. V was shortened by 2 bases and J by 2 bases, with 8 bases between the two germline ends. There are 14 residues in the CDR3. In DNA, the CDR3 is TGCGCCAGCAGCTTCAGCGCGGGCAATCAGCCCCAGCATTTT. This encodes CASSFSAGNQPQHF.